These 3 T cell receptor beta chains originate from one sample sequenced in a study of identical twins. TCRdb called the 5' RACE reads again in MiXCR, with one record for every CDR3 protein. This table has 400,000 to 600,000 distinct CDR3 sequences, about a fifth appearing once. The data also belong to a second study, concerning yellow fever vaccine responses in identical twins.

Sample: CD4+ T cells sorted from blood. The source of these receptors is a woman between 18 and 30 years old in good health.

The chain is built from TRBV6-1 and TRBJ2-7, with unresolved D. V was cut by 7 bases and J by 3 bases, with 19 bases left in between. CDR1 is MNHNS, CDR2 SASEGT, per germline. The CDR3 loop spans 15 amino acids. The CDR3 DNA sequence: TGTGCCAGCAATCCACGAATTTTTGGGGACTACGAGCAGTACTTC. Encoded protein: CASNPRIFGDYEQYF.

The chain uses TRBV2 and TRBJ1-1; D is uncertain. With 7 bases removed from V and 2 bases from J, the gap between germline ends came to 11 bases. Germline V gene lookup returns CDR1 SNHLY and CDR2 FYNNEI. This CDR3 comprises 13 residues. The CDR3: CASTPTRNTEAFF. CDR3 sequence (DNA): TGTGCCAGCACCCCAACAAGAAACACTGAAGCTTTCTTT.

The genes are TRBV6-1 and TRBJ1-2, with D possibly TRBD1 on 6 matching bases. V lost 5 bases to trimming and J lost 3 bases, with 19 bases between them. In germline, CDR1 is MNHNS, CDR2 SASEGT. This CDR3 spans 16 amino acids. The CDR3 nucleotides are TGTGCCAGCAGTCCGTTAACGACTACAGGGCACTATGGCTACACCTTC. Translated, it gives CASSPLTTTGHYGYTF.